Below, 24 T cell receptor beta chains from the same sample are listed, as sequenced in a study of CD8 T cells in ankylosing spondylitis. TCRdb ran MiXCR on the 5' RACE reads and lists one entry per CDR3 protein. The sample has 750,000 to 850,000 distinct CDR3 sequences, approximately 12% seen once. Study outcomes and limitations: What seemed typical of ankylosing spondylitis blood was a TCR beta motif built from about 8 highly homologous variants.

Their specific antigens are unknown. Input material: blood, either unsorted or a sorted T cell fraction (not recorded which). These receptors were obtained from a male donor with ankylosing spondylitis.

The CDR3 DNA is TGTGCCAGCAGCCCTGAAAGGCTGGGCACAGATACGCAGTATTTT. As protein: CASSPERLGTDTQYF. The chain links TRBV5-4 to TRBJ2-3; D not resolved. CDR3 size: 15 residues. The V gene's germline CDR1 is SGHNT and CDR2 YYREEE (reference sequence). V lost 4 bases and J 1 base, leaving 13 bases between the germline ends.

This clonotype was seen only a few times. This chain links TRBV6-1 with TRBJ2-2; possible D gene TRBD2, 5 bases. Trimming left V 6 bases short and J 4 bases short, with 12 bases between. The CDR3 length is 14 residues. Germline loops: CDR1 MNHNS, CDR2 SASEGT. The CDR3 sequence: CASRLLASTGELFF. The CDR3 region has the DNA TGTGCCAGCAGGTTGTTAGCGAGCACCGGGGAGCTGTTTTTT.

This clonotype has at least ten counts. The V gene is TRBV6-1, the J gene TRBJ1-1; D is perhaps TRBD1 (6 bases). CDR3 length: 14 amino acids. The V gene's germline CDR1 is MNHNS and CDR2 SASEGT. V was pared by 4 bases and J by 1 base, with 10 bases between. CDR3 amino acids: CASSGRGRNTEAFF. In DNA form, the CDR3 reads TGTGCCAGCAGTGGCAGGGGCAGGAACACTGAAGCTTTCTTT.

The genes are TRBV20-1 and TRBJ2-5; 7 positions match TRBD2. Per germline, CDR1 DFQATT and CDR2 SNEGSKA (reference sequence). Losses at the gene ends were 4 bases for V and 5 bases for J; bases not matched to a gene: 10. CDR3 size: 14 residues. The CDR3 DNA follows: TGCAGTGCTACAGACGGACTAGTCAGGGAGACCCAGTACTTC. Its protein is CSATDGLVRETQYF.

Turning to this clonotype: The conserved phenylalanine or tryptophan is not found at the CDR3 terminus, so this likely reflects a read error. The V and J genes are TRBV20-1 and TRBJ2-3, with a possible D match to TRBD2 (7 bases). This CDR3 has 15 residues. V dropped 4 bases and J dropped 2 bases, with 16 bases sitting between them. Germline CDR1 DFQATT, CDR2 SNEGSKA (reference sequence). The CDR3 sequence is CSAKYPGGDTDTQYL. CDR3 DNA: TGCAGTGCTAAGTACCCGGGGGGCGACACAGATACGCAGTATCTT.

The DNA for the CDR3 is TGCGCCAGCAGCTTGGCCCTAGCGGGGCTCTACGAGCAGTACTTC. Amino acid sequence: CASSLALAGLYEQYF. This rearrangement joins TRBV5-1 to TRBJ2-7, with 9 positions matching TRBD2. The germline gives CDR1 SGHRS, CDR2 YFSETQ. The length of the CDR3 is 15 residues. The J segment lost 3 bases and the V segment lost 0 bases, leaving 4 bases of the junction unmatched.

This clonotype occurred a few times. The V and J genes are TRBV11-1 and TRBJ2-1; D uncertain. Germline V gene lookup returns CDR1 SGHAT and CDR2 FQDESV (reference sequence). V lost 0 bases to trimming and J lost 2 bases, with 8 bases between them. The CDR3 runs to 15 residues. Here the CDR3 DNA reads TGTGCCAGCAGCTTAGCGCCCGTTACCTACAATGAGCAGTTCTTC. Encoded protein: CASSLAPVTYNEQFF.

This clonotype came up a few times. The chain links TRBV7-2 to TRBJ2-3; D gene unclear. Germline V gene data show CDR1 as SGHTA and CDR2 as FQGNSA. Trimming cost V 5 bases and J 5 bases, with 14 bases left between them. CDR3 size: 14 residues. CDR3 coding DNA: TGTGCCAGCAGCGCTAGGGTGGGCGTAGATACGCAGTATTTT. Its protein product is CASSARVGVDTQYF.

This clonotype has a count of ten or more. The chain combines TRBV20-1 with TRBJ2-5, with a possible D match to TRBD1 (6 bases). Germline CDR1 DFQATT, CDR2 SNEGSKA (reference sequence). The V end was cut by 5 bases, the J end by 2 bases, with 15 bases between. The CDR3 extends over 14 amino acids. The CDR3 coding sequence is TGCAGTGCTGTCCAAGGGACAACACAAGAGACCCAGTACTTC. Its translation is CSAVQGTTQETQYF.

This clonotype was observed at least ten times. The chain employs TRBV25-1 and TRBJ2-3, with no clear D. CDR1 is MGHDK and CDR2 is SYGVNS in the germline V gene. Trimming removed 8 bases at V and 4 bases at J, with 13 bases between. The CDR3 totals 13 residues. The CDR3 loop is CASSSEYADTQYF. CDR3 nucleotides: TGTGCCAGCTCATCGGAGTACGCAGATACGCAGTATTTT. The full variable domain, completed using reference TRBV25-1 and TRBJ2-3, is EADIYQTPRYLVIGTGKKITLECSQTMGHDKMYWYQQDPGMELHLIHYSYGVNSTEKGDLSSESTVSRIRTEHFPLTLESARPSHTSQYLCASSSEYADTQYFGPGTRLTVL.

This clonotype was picked up one time. This chain links TRBV5-1 with TRBJ2-7; 10 bases line up with TRBD2. Germline assignment: CDR1 SGHRS and CDR2 YFSETQ. V was pared by 2 bases and J by 0 bases, with 5 bases of the junction left unmatched. The CDR3 is 16 residues long. The CDR3 bases are TGCGCCAGCAGCTTACTAGCGGGGACAAGCTCCTACGAGCAGTACTTC. Protein product: CASSLLAGTSSYEQYF.

This clonotype has just a few counts. Its ends do not fully match the called genes, so a read error is possible. The chain joins TRBV6-2 or TRBV6-3 to TRBJ2-1, with D possibly matching TRBD2 (5 bases). This CDR3 is built from 17 residues. Per germline, CDR1 MNHEY and CDR2 SVGEGT. CDR3 protein: CASGYRRGRRHYNEQFF. Written as DNA, the CDR3 is TGTGCCAGCGGTTACCGCCGGGGAAGACGGCACTACAATGAGCAGTTCTTC.

This clonotype has a handful of counts. V gene TRBV20-1 combines with J gene TRBJ2-3; D might be TRBD2 (5 bases). CDR1 and CDR2 (germline): DFQATT, SNEGSKA (reference sequence). This CDR3 has 14 amino acids. Trimming left V 5 bases short and J 11 bases short, with 23 bases between. The CDR3 is CSAVSGVVQGGQYF. The CDR3 bases are TGCAGTGCTGTATCCGGGGTGGTTCAAGGTGGGCAGTATTTT.

This clonotype was found many times. The chain carries TRBV7-9 and TRBJ2-7; a possible D gene is TRBD2 (7 bases). The CDR3 totals 14 residues. V was shortened by 5 bases and J by 3 bases, with 14 bases between the two germline ends. CDR1 and CDR2 (germline): SEHNR, FQNEAQ (reference sequence). The CDR3 is CASSPGGQIYEQYF. DNA for the CDR3: TGTGCCAGCAGCCCCGGGGGGCAGATCTACGAGCAGTACTTC.

This clonotype showed up just a few times. The chain combines TRBV28 with TRBJ2-7; TRBD1 matches at 7 bases. Germline V gives CDR1 MDHEN, CDR2 SYDVKM. J lost 5 bases, V lost 4 bases, and 11 bases had no gene match. This CDR3 has 15 amino acids. Here the CDR3 DNA reads TGTGCCAGCAGTTCGGTCGGACAGGTCCAGGACGAGCAGTACTTC. It specifies CASSSVGQVQDEQYF. Supplemented by reference TRBV28 and TRBJ2-7, the full variable domain reads DVKVTQSSRYLVKRTGEKVFLECVQDMDHENMFWYRQDPGLGLRLIYFSYDVKMKEKGDIPEGYSVSREKKERFSLILESASTNQTSMYLCASSSVGQVQDEQYFGPGTRLTVT.

V usage is TRBV10-2 and J usage is TRBJ2-7; TRBD1 matches at 7 bases. CDR1 is WSHSY, CDR2 SAAADI, per germline. The CDR3 length is 15 residues. V dropped 3 bases and J dropped 8; count of bases not matched to a gene: 13. The CDR3 DNA is TGCGCCAGCAGTGAATCCCGGGACAGCGTTAGAAAGCAGTACTTC. It yields the protein CASSESRDSVRKQYF.

The sample holds many counts of this clonotype. The rearrangement joins TRBV20-1 to TRBJ2-1; 8 bases are shared with TRBD2. V shed 0 bases, J shed 2 bases, and the junction held 6 bases outside the gene matches. This CDR3 comprises 16 residues. CDR1 and CDR2 from the germline V gene are DFQATT and SNEGSKA (reference sequence). Here the CDR3 reads CSARDRLAGAYNEQFF. CDR3 DNA sequence: TGCAGTGCTAGAGATCGCCTAGCGGGCGCCTACAATGAGCAGTTCTTC.

CDR3 protein: CSARVPGRPDTQYF. The CDR3 DNA reads TGCAGTGCTAGAGTTCCTGGGCGGCCAGATACGCAGTATTTT. V gene TRBV20-1 combines with J gene TRBJ2-3, with unresolved D. From germline, CDR1 is DFQATT and CDR2 SNEGSKA (reference sequence). This CDR3 has 14 residues. V lost 1 base and J lost 4, with 12 bases in between.

This clonotype showed up just a few times. The chain combines TRBV5-1 with TRBJ2-3; tentative D call: TRBD1 (6 bases). CDR3 length: 13 residues. Between the trimmed V and J ends, which lost 2 bases and 5 bases, there was a span of 9 bases. Germline V gene data show CDR1 as SGHRS and CDR2 as YFSETQ. CDR3 region: CASSFPGEDTQYF. The CDR3, as DNA: TGCGCCAGCAGCTTTCCAGGGGAAGATACGCAGTATTTT.

The J gene is TRBJ2-3, the V gene TRBV7-2; no reliable D call. The V end lost 3 bases, the J end lost 3 bases, and 16 bases lay between the germline ends. Germline assignment: CDR1 SGHTA and CDR2 FQGNSA. The length of the CDR3 is 16 residues. The CDR3 loop is CASSFIAVGWTDTQYF. The CDR3 DNA follows: TGTGCCAGCAGCTTTATTGCGGTGGGTTGGACAGATACGCAGTATTTT.

This clonotype was seen only a few times. This chain uses TRBV12-2 with TRBJ2-4; the table's D call, TRBD2, was not checked against the DNA. TRBV12-2 is flagged as a pseudogene. The CDR3 covers 17 residues. DNA of the CDR3: TGTGCAAGTCGCTTCCCTCCGGGACTACGAGCCAAAAACATTCAGTACTTC. Amino acids: CASRFPPGLRAKNIQYF.

This clonotype was observed at least ten times. The junction departs from the called germline gene at one end, perhaps through a read error. The chain recombines TRBV9 with TRBJ1-2, with D maybe TRBD1 (5 bases). The CDR3 sequence is 13 residues long. The germline gives CDR1 SGDLS, CDR2 YYNGEE. CDR3 bases: TGTGCCAGCAGGGTGACCGGGACCTTTACCCTACTCTTC. Amino acid sequence: CASRVTGTFTLLF.

The chain recombines TRBV20-1 with TRBJ1-1, with TRBD1 as a possible D gene (5 bases). Germline V lookup: CDR1 DFQATT, CDR2 SNEGSKA (reference sequence). Trimming took off 5 bases at V and 0 bases at J, with 10 bases between the two ends. The CDR3 runs 13 residues. This CDR3 is CSAGASLNTEAFF. In nucleotides, the CDR3 is TGCAGTGCTGGGGCCTCTCTGAACACTGAAGCTTTCTTT.

This clonotype came up a few times. This sequence joins TRBV27 and TRBJ2-5; 7 nucleotides agree with TRBD1. The CDR3 is made up of 14 amino acids. V shed 6 bases and J 4 bases; nucleotides not matched to a gene: 8. Germline CDR1 and CDR2: MNHEY and SMNVEV (reference sequence). This chain's CDR3 is CASSEDRSPETQYF. CDR3 in DNA: TGTGCCAGCAGCGAGGACAGGTCCCCAGAGACCCAGTACTTC.